This entry lists 20 T cell receptor beta chains sequenced from one sample in a study of spatial heterogeneity in lung cancer. Study-wide findings and caveats: Counts that tracked tumor mutation counts were those of expanded intratumoral alpha and beta TCRs.

These receptors' targets are unknown. MiXCR, applied by TCRdb to the 5' RACE reads, yields one record per CDR3 protein. The sample consists of 9,500 or so distinct CDR3 sequences, 12% of them appearing once. Stated time point: sample taken at primary tumor resection. The material was lung tumor tissue, obtained at surgery. Every receptor here comes from a male donor with early-stage non-small cell lung cancer.

This clonotype is medium-sized (0.01 to 0.1%). With the library built for alpha chains, this beta chain is off target and its frequency is not meaningful. This chain connects TRBV6-5 to TRBJ2-7, with 7 bases lining up with TRBD2. The CDR3 has 14 residues. The trim removed 6 bases at V and 0 bases at J, leaving 5 bases unmatched. Germline loops: CDR1 MNHEY, CDR2 SVGAGI. The CDR3 is CASRDSGSSYEQYF. The DNA for the CDR3 is TGTGCCAGCAGAGATAGCGGGTCCTCCTACGAGCAGTACTTC.

This clonotype was counted at least ten times. Being off target in a library aimed at alpha chains, this beta chain has a size of little meaning. The V and J genes are TRBV11-1 and TRBJ2-2; D uncertain. The CDR3 contains 14 residues. Trimming took 7 bases from V and 0 from J, leaving 9 bases between them. Germline CDR1 and CDR2: SGHAT and FQDESV (reference sequence). The CDR3 nucleotides read TGTGCCAGCAAGGAGCAGCCGAACACCGGGGAGCTGTTTTTT. Amino acid sequence: CASKEQPNTGELFF.

This clonotype was observed many times. This beta chain is a stray sequence in a library constructed for alpha chains; its clone size is not meaningful. V and J are TRBV19 and TRBJ1-6; 7 nucleotides agree with TRBD1. This CDR3 comprises 14 residues. CDR1 is LNHDA and CDR2 is SQIVND in the germline V gene (reference sequence). Trimming cost V 7 bases and J 7 bases; bases outside gene matches: 7. The CDR3 coding sequence is TGTGCCAGTACCCTCGGGACAGCAAATTCACCCCTCCACTTT. Translating gives CASTLGTANSPLHF. Combining the CDR3 with reference TRBV19 and TRBJ1-6 gives the whole variable domain DGGITQSPKYLFRKEGQNVTLSCEQNLNHDAMYWYRQDPGQGLRLIYYSQIVNDFQKGDIAEGYSVSREKKESFPLTVTSAQKNPTAFYLCASTLGTANSPLHFGNGTRLTVT.

As for this clonotype: The library was designed around alpha chains, so this beta chain is a stray read whose abundance carries little weight. V is TRBV10-2 and J is TRBJ2-3, with 13 bases lining up with TRBD2. Germline V CDR1 and CDR2: WSHSY, SAAADI. The J segment lost 5 bases and the V segment lost 7 bases, leaving 15 bases of the junction unmatched. CDR3 length equals 18 residues. The chain's CDR3 is CASKPPLTSGGAKDTQYF. The CDR3, as DNA: TGCGCCAGCAAGCCCCCTCTCACTAGCGGGGGGGCCAAAGATACGCAGTATTTT.

The sample holds many counts of this clonotype. Since it is a stray read in a library aimed at alpha chains, this beta chain has a size that is not meaningful. The rearrangement uses TRBV11-2 and TRBJ2-3; D uncertain. The CDR3 covers 16 residues. Germline lookup yields CDR1 SGHAT and CDR2 FQNNGV. V dropped 0 bases and J dropped 4 bases, with 14 bases sitting between them. The chain's CDR3 is CASSLEQTAIPDTQYF. Here the CDR3 DNA reads TGTGCCAGCAGCTTAGAGCAAACGGCGATTCCAGATACGCAGTATTTT. Filled out from reference TRBV11-2 and TRBJ2-3, the complete variable domain reads EAGVAQSPRYKIIEKRQSVAFWCNPISGHATLYWYQQILGQGPKLLIQFQNNGVVDDSQLPKDRFSAERLKGVDSTLKIQPAKLEDSAVYLCASSLEQTAIPDTQYFGPGTRLTVL.

On this clonotype itself: Since the library was made to target alpha chains, this beta chain is a stray read and its abundance is not meaningful. J is TRBJ2-1 and V is TRBV20-1, with TRBD2 matching over 8 bases. The CDR3 covers 14 residues. After removal of 5 bases from V and 7 bases from J, the junction contained 10 bases not matched to a gene. Germline CDR1 DFQATT, CDR2 SNEGSKA (reference sequence). CDR3 bases: TGCAGTGCTTTTAGCGGGACCCCTACAAATGAGCAGTTCTTC. Its translation: CSAFSGTPTNEQFF.

By sample fraction, this clonotype is medium-sized. This beta chain came through as a stray read in a library set up for alpha chains, and its size says little. The chain employs TRBV7-6 and TRBJ2-1; unclear D gene. The CDR3 contains 13 residues. Trimming took 1 base from V and 8 from J, leaving 9 bases between them. CDR1 SGHVS and CDR2 FNYEAQ come from the germline V gene. In DNA, the CDR3 is TGTGCCAGCAGCTTAGGCCGGTCGTATGAGCAGTTCTTC. It is translated as CASSLGRSYEQFF.

Ten or more counts support this clonotype. This beta chain is an unintended read in a library built for alpha chains; its size means little. The chain recombines TRBV10-2 with TRBJ1-5; 9 bases fit TRBD1. The junction had 4 bases not matched to a gene; V was cut back by 6 bases and J by 4 bases. In germline, CDR1 is WSHSY, CDR2 SAAADI. The CDR3 runs to 14 residues. Written as DNA, the CDR3 is TGCGCCAGCAGAAACGGACAGGGGAATCAGCCCCAGCATTTT. Its translation: CASRNGQGNQPQHF.

Ten or more counts support this clonotype. This beta chain appears as a stray read in a library generated for alpha chains; its size is not informative. This chain uses TRBV5-1 with TRBJ1-2; D uncertain. Trimming took 1 base from V and 2 from J, leaving 6 bases between them. The CDR3 consists of 13 residues. Germline V gene sequence: CDR1 SGHRS, CDR2 YFSETQ. CDR3 protein: CASSLSPNYGYTF. The CDR3 region has the DNA TGCGCCAGCAGCTTGTCACCCAACTATGGCTACACCTTC.

This clonotype qualifies as medium-sized. This beta chain slipped into a library made for alpha chains as a stray read, so its size is not meaningful. The chain links TRBV29-1 to TRBJ2-3, with 8 bases identical to TRBD2. The CDR3 is 14 residues long. The V gene's germline CDR1 is SQVTM and CDR2 ANQGSEA. Trimming took 3 bases from V and 3 from J; bases not matched to a gene: 5. CDR3 sequence reads: CSVELSSGTDTQYF. In DNA, the CDR3 is TGCAGCGTTGAGCTGTCTAGCGGGACAGATACGCAGTATTTT.

This clonotype rates as medium-sized. Since the library was made to target alpha chains, this beta chain is a stray read and its abundance is not meaningful. The chain employs TRBV9 and TRBJ2-7; possibly TRBD1 for D (5 bases). The CDR3 extends over 15 amino acids. Germline CDR1 and CDR2: SGDLS and YYNGEE. Trimming took off 0 bases at V and 0 bases at J, with 10 bases between the two ends. CDR3 protein: CASSVGPQGSYEQYF. Here the CDR3 DNA reads TGTGCCAGCAGCGTAGGGCCCCAGGGCTCCTACGAGCAGTACTTC.

This clonotype is deemed medium-sized (0.01 to 0.1%). This beta chain slipped into a library made for alpha chains as a stray read, so its size is not meaningful. J is TRBJ1-1 and V is TRBV11-2; maybe TRBD1 (5 bases). CDR1 is SGHAT and CDR2 is FQNNGV in the germline V gene. The CDR3 extends over 13 amino acids. V lost 8 bases and J lost 1, with 11 bases in between. This CDR3 reads CASLPGQNTEAFF. The CDR3, as DNA: TGTGCCAGCTTACCCGGACAGAACACTGAAGCTTTCTTT.

This clonotype was recorded at least ten times. Since it is a stray read in a library aimed at alpha chains, this beta chain has a size that is not meaningful. The CDR3: CASSRLAGVGEQYV. CDR3 in DNA: TGTGCCAGCAGTCGACTAGCGGGAGTGGGTGAGCAGTACGTC. The chain uses TRBV6-2 or TRBV6-3 and TRBJ2-7; 12 nucleotides agree with TRBD2. The CDR3 totals 14 residues. From germline, CDR1 is MNHEY and CDR2 SVGEGT. Trimming removed 5 bases from V and 7 bases from J; junction bases left unmatched: 6.

This clonotype was counted ten times or more. This beta chain came through as a stray read in a library set up for alpha chains, and its size says little. This rearrangement joins TRBV19 to TRBJ2-1, with 7 bases that match TRBD1. The CDR3 is 15 amino acids. Germline V gene lookup returns CDR1 LNHDA and CDR2 SQIVND (reference sequence). V was pared by 5 bases and J by 6 bases, with 10 bases of the junction left unmatched. The CDR3 reads CASSFRQGVVNEQFF. DNA for the CDR3: TGTGCCAGTAGTTTTCGACAGGGTGTAGTCAATGAGCAGTTCTTC.

The sample holds many counts of this clonotype. This beta chain is an unintended read in a library built for alpha chains; its size means little. This chain uses TRBV12-3 or TRBV12-4 with TRBJ1-2; D unclear. The CDR3 is made up of 14 amino acids. Between the trimmed V and J ends, which lost 7 bases and 3 bases, there was a span of 15 bases. The CDR3: CASTPGGFDYGYTF. As DNA, the CDR3 is TGTGCCAGCACCCCCGGAGGGTTTGACTATGGCTACACCTTC.

About this clonotype itself: This beta chain is a stray sequence in a library constructed for alpha chains; its clone size is not meaningful. V is TRBV3-1 and J is TRBJ2-7; D is tentatively TRBD1 or TRBD2 (6 bases each). CDR1 is LGHDT, CDR2 YNNKEL, per germline (reference sequence). V dropped 7 bases and J dropped 6 bases, with 10 bases sitting between them. This CDR3 comprises 11 residues. In DNA, the CDR3 is TGTGCCAGCAAAAGGGGGGTCGAGCAGTACTTC. It translates to CASKRGVEQYF.

As concerns this clonotype: This beta chain is off target for a library built for alpha chains, so its abundance means little. V is TRBV7-2 and J is TRBJ2-7; TRBD1 matches at 9 bases. V was clipped by 0 bases and J by 6 bases; unmatched bases: 3. This CDR3 has 14 amino acids. CDR1 and CDR2 (germline): SGHTA, FQGNSA. The CDR3 loop reads CASSLAGTGSEQYF. The CDR3 DNA reads as TGTGCCAGCAGCTTAGCAGGGACAGGGAGCGAGCAGTACTTC.

Sample share makes this clonotype medium-sized. This beta chain came through as a stray read in a library set up for alpha chains, and its size says little. The gene calls are TRBV5-1 and TRBJ2-7; tentative D call: TRBD2 (6 bases). The V and J ends lost 2 bases and 0 bases respectively, with 9 bases between them. CDR3 length: 14 amino acids. Per the germline V gene, CDR1 is SGHRS and CDR2 is YFSETQ. Here the CDR3 DNA reads TGCGCCAGCAGCTTAAGCGGGCGCTCCTACGAGCAGTACTTC. Its translation: CASSLSGRSYEQYF.

This clonotype was detected ten times or more. This beta chain slipped into a library made for alpha chains as a stray read, so its size is not meaningful. This rearrangement joins TRBV7-2 to TRBJ1-1; D is unresolved. CDR3 length equals 13 residues. Per the germline V gene, CDR1 is SGHTA and CDR2 is FQGNSA. Deletions cut 0 bases from V and 1 base from J, with 3 bases between. The CDR3 bases are TGTGCCAGCAGCTTAGCACCGAACACTGAAGCTTTCTTT. Translating it yields CASSLAPNTEAFF. The full variable domain, in which reference TRBV7-2 and TRBJ1-1 provide the parts outside the CDR3, is GAGVSQSPSNKVTEKGKDVELRCDPISGHTALYWYRQSLGQGLEFLIYFQGNSAPDKSGLPSDRFSAERTGGSVSTLTIQRTQQEDSAVYLCASSLAPNTEAFFGQGTRLTVV.

This clonotype turned up a few times. The library was designed around alpha chains, so this beta chain is a stray read whose abundance carries little weight. The rearrangement links TRBV20-1 to TRBJ2-3, with 10 bases identical to TRBD2. The V and J ends lost 3 bases and 5 bases, in that order; junction bases with no gene match: 8. Per germline, CDR1 DFQATT and CDR2 SNEGSKA (reference sequence). This CDR3 is 15 amino acids long. CDR3 protein: CSASEAGGLQDTQYF. For the CDR3, the DNA is TGCAGTGCTAGTGAAGCGGGAGGGCTACAAGATACGCAGTATTTT.